Listed below are T cell receptor beta chains from one sample, sequenced in a study of blood T cells in healthy people across ages. MiXCR was run by TCRdb on the 5' RACE reads, yielding one entry per CDR3 protein. The sample shows over 450,000 distinct CDR3 sequences, 20% to 30% of them seen only once. A further study also used this sample, focusing on T cells of mothers and their children.

Sequencing was carried out using blood. Source of these receptors: a boy between 10 and 17 years old in good health. Each CDR3 is given with its conserved first and last residue. The order of the fields is V gene, CDR3 protein.

TRBV4-1 CASSQEAGDALPETQYF
TRBV5-1 CASSLEFDRGSIYGYTF
TRBV29-1 CSVVVRGGVYGYTF
TRBV11-2 CASSFSRGDNSPLHF
TRBV11-2 CTSSLLPGEQYF
TRBV7-9 CASSLDKPGLRSDTEAFF
TRBV12-3/TRBV12-4 CASSFGGLAVETQYF
TRBV20-1 CSATRTDQPQHF
TRBV25-1 CASRGTSGTYEQYF
TRBV20-1 CSAYTGGSNQPQHF
TRBV20-1 CSATNAAGARGNTIYF
TRBV5-1 CASSRGLAGDFAKNIQYF
TRBV19 CASSMGGTNGAFF
TRBV29-1 CSVTSAQETQYF
TRBV29-1 CSVMDRATYNEQFF
TRBV6-4 CASSRETNEKLFF